This is a list of T cell receptor beta chains from one sample in a study of regulatory T cells in long-lasting Graves disease. TCRdb itself ran the multiplex PCR reads through MiXCR, one entry per CDR3 protein. Counted here are 550,000 to 650,000 distinct CDR3 sequences, around 16% occurring once; the ten biggest clones make up 9.5% to 15%. This sample also appeared in a second study, on T cells in Graves' hyperthyroidism and ophthalmopathy.

The sample consisted of peripheral blood mononuclear cells (PBMCs), taken at new diagnosis, from a patient treated with antithyroid drugs. These receptors came from a man younger than 30 with Graves disease. Both conserved end residues are part of each CDR3. A D gene is named only where the DNA matches it firmly. Not all rows give a size; the values are once, few, many and, for expanded clones, a class.

J gene: TRBJ2-1
D gene: NA
V gene: TRBV11-2
clone size: NA
CDR3 DNA: TGTGCCAGCAGCTTCGGGACACAAAATGAGCAGTTCTTC
CDR3 protein: CASSFGTQNEQFF

J gene: TRBJ2-7
D gene: NA
V gene: TRBV9
clone size: many
CDR3 DNA: TGTGCCAGCAGCGAGGGTGGGGGGAACTACGAGCAGTACTTC
CDR3 protein: CASSEGGGNYEQYF

J gene: TRBJ2-5
D gene: NA
V gene: TRBV7-9
clone size: NA
CDR3 DNA: TGTGCCAGCACCCTAGGGGGGATTAAGGAGACCCAGTACTTC
CDR3 protein: CASTLGGIKETQYF

J gene: TRBJ1-1
D gene: NA
V gene: TRBV20-1
clone size: NA
CDR3 DNA: TGCAGTGCCTTCATTAGGACAACCGGGGCTAGAAGGACTGAAGCTTTCTTT
CDR3 protein: CSAFIRTTGARRTEAFF

J gene: TRBJ2-1
D gene: TRBD2
V gene: TRBV3-1
clone size: many
CDR3 DNA: TGTGCCAGCAGCCAAGTGACTAGCGGCTACAATGAGCAGTTCTTC
CDR3 protein: CASSQVTSGYNEQFF

J gene: TRBJ1-6
D gene: NA
V gene: TRBV20-1
clone size: many
CDR3 DNA: TGCAGTGCTCTCGCCGGGGGGCATAATTCACCCCTCCACTTT
CDR3 protein: CSALAGGHNSPLHF

J gene: TRBJ2-4
D gene: NA
V gene: TRBV20-1
clone size: many
CDR3 DNA: TGCAGTGCTAGCGGGAGTCTGTTCAATAGAAACATTCAGTACTTC
CDR3 protein: CSASGSLFNRNIQYF

J gene: TRBJ2-5
D gene: NA
V gene: TRBV20-1
clone size: many
CDR3 DNA: TGCAGTGCTAGAGTGCCGGGACAAGGAGAGACCCAGTACTTC
CDR3 protein: CSARVPGQGETQYF

J gene: TRBJ1-1
D gene: NA
V gene: TRBV5-5
clone size: many
CDR3 DNA: TGTGCCAGCAGCTTGGACCGGGCGAACACTGAAGCTTTCTTT
CDR3 protein: CASSLDRANTEAFF

J gene: TRBJ1-4
D gene: TRBD1
V gene: TRBV3-1
clone size: few
CDR3 DNA: TGTGCCAGCAGCGCAAGACTAGGACAGGGGGCAATCGCTGAAAAACTGTTTTTT
CDR3 protein: CASSARLGQGAIAEKLFF

J gene: TRBJ1-3
D gene: NA
V gene: TRBV10-3
clone size: NA
CDR3 DNA: TGTGCCATCGCAAGGGTTGCTGGAAACACCATATATTTT
CDR3 protein: CAIARVAGNTIYF

J gene: TRBJ2-3
D gene: TRBD2
V gene: TRBV30
clone size: NA
CDR3 DNA: TGTGCCTGGAGCGGGGGGGGTTTCGCAGATACGCAGTATTTT
CDR3 protein: CAWSGGGFADTQYF

J gene: TRBJ2-5
D gene: NA
V gene: TRBV18
clone size: few
CDR3 DNA: TGTGCCAGCTCACCCCAAGAGGCCGGGGAGACCCAGTACTTC
CDR3 protein: CASSPQEAGETQYF

J gene: TRBJ1-5
D gene: NA
V gene: TRBV4-1
clone size: NA
CDR3 DNA: TGCGCCAGCAGCCAGGGGTACAATCAGCCCCAGCATTTT
CDR3 protein: CASSQGYNQPQHF

J gene: TRBJ2-3
D gene: TRBD2
V gene: TRBV27
clone size: many
CDR3 DNA: TGTGCCAGCAGTTTAAGGGGGCGCAGAGCTAGCGGGGCTAGCACAGATACGCAGTATTTT
CDR3 protein: CASSLRGRRASGASTDTQYF

J gene: TRBJ2-1
D gene: NA
V gene: TRBV18
clone size: few
CDR3 DNA: TGTGCCAGCTCACCACCGGGCTGGGGGAATGAGCAGTTCTTC
CDR3 protein: CASSPPGWGNEQFF

J gene: TRBJ2-3
D gene: NA
V gene: TRBV10-3
clone size: few
CDR3 DNA: TGTGCCATCAGAGGTACCAGGGGAAGAACAGATACGCAGTATTTT
CDR3 protein: CAIRGTRGRTDTQYF

J gene: TRBJ2-2
D gene: NA
V gene: TRBV7-6
clone size: NA
CDR3 DNA: TGTGCCAGCAGCGCTGGGGTTGACGGTGATGGGAACACCGGGGAGCTGTTTTTT
CDR3 protein: CASSAGVDGDGNTGELFF

J gene: TRBJ2-3
D gene: NA
V gene: TRBV10-3
clone size: many
CDR3 DNA: TGTGCCATCAGTGAATCCCCGGGCCTTCATCCGGATACGCAGTATTTT
CDR3 protein: CAISESPGLHPDTQYF

J gene: TRBJ2-1
D gene: NA
V gene: TRBV29-1
clone size: many
CDR3 DNA: TGCAGGGGGACGGTCTCCAATGAGCAGTTCTTC
CDR3 protein: CRGTVSNEQFF

J gene: TRBJ2-3
D gene: NA
V gene: TRBV5-1
clone size: NA
CDR3 DNA: TGCGCCAGCAGCCCCCCGGGCCGGCCTCAGGATACGCAGTATTTT
CDR3 protein: CASSPPGRPQDTQYF

J gene: TRBJ2-7
D gene: NA
V gene: TRBV5-1
clone size: few
CDR3 DNA: TGCGCCAGCAGCTTGGCCCCGGTTGGGGGGACGTACGAGCAGTACTTC
CDR3 protein: CASSLAPVGGTYEQYF

J gene: TRBJ2-3
D gene: NA
V gene: TRBV28
clone size: few
CDR3 DNA: TGTGCCAGCAAAGGGACCCCCGAATGGCAGTATTTT
CDR3 protein: CASKGTPEWQYF

J gene: TRBJ1-2
D gene: NA
V gene: TRBV2
clone size: many
CDR3 DNA: TGTGCCAGCAGTGAAAAAAGGCGCACTAACTATGGCTACACCTTC
CDR3 protein: CASSEKRRTNYGYTF

J gene: TRBJ2-3
D gene: TRBD2
V gene: TRBV7-8
clone size: few
CDR3 DNA: TGTGCCAGCAGCCCCTGGCGGGGACTAGAGGGTGATACGCAGTATTTT
CDR3 protein: CASSPWRGLEGDTQYF

J gene: TRBJ2-7
D gene: TRBD2
V gene: TRBV28
clone size: many
CDR3 DNA: TGTGCCAGCAGTGGGACTAGCGGATCTTACGAGCAGTACTTC
CDR3 protein: CASSGTSGSYEQYF

J gene: TRBJ2-5
D gene: NA
V gene: TRBV7-9
clone size: many
CDR3 DNA: TGTGCCAGCAGCTCCCTTCAGACCCAGTACTTC
CDR3 protein: CASSSLQTQYF

J gene: TRBJ1-1
D gene: NA
V gene: TRBV7-6
clone size: NA
CDR3 DNA: TGTGCCAGCAGCTTGGGAATGGGGGGTAGGACTGAAGCTTTCTTT
CDR3 protein: CASSLGMGGRTEAFF

J gene: TRBJ2-7
D gene: TRBD1
V gene: TRBV28
clone size: many
CDR3 DNA: TGTGCCAGCAGACGACAGGGTATCGAGCAGTACTTC
CDR3 protein: CASRRQGIEQYF

J gene: TRBJ2-1
D gene: NA
V gene: TRBV13
clone size: NA
CDR3 DNA: TGTGCCAGCACCCCGGGGTCCGCCTACAATGAGCAGTTCTTC
CDR3 protein: CASTPGSAYNEQFF

J gene: TRBJ1-1
D gene: TRBD1
V gene: TRBV30
clone size: many
CDR3 DNA: TGTGCCTGGGAGACAGGGAAGGACCCTGAAGCTTTCTTT
CDR3 protein: CAWETGKDPEAFF

J gene: TRBJ2-7
D gene: NA
V gene: TRBV2
clone size: many
CDR3 DNA: TGTGCCAGCAGTGGGCTGAACGAGCAGTACTTC
CDR3 protein: CASSGLNEQYF

J gene: TRBJ2-1
D gene: TRBD1
V gene: TRBV24-1
clone size: many
CDR3 DNA: TGTGCCACCCCCCCGGACAGGCCCTACAATGAGCAGTTCTTC
CDR3 protein: CATPPDRPYNEQFF

J gene: TRBJ1-4
D gene: NA
V gene: TRBV15
clone size: many
CDR3 DNA: TGTGCCACCAGCATCCAGGCAGCAACTAATGAAAAACTGTTTTTT
CDR3 protein: CATSIQAATNEKLFF

J gene: TRBJ2-7
D gene: NA
V gene: TRBV9
clone size: NA
CDR3 DNA: TGTGCCAGCAGCGCAGGGCCCGGTCGCGACGAGCAGTACTTC
CDR3 protein: CASSAGPGRDEQYF

J gene: TRBJ2-7
D gene: NA
V gene: TRBV2
clone size: many
CDR3 DNA: TGTGCCAGCAGTGAAGTTCCTTCGGGTTACGAGCAGTACTTC
CDR3 protein: CASSEVPSGYEQYF

J gene: TRBJ2-5
D gene: NA
V gene: TRBV24-1
clone size: NA
CDR3 DNA: TGTGCCACCAGTGACCCGACAGGCCTAGGGGAGACCCAGTACTTC
CDR3 protein: CATSDPTGLGETQYF

J gene: TRBJ2-3
D gene: TRBD2
V gene: TRBV28
clone size: few
CDR3 DNA: TGTGCCAGCAGTTTAGGACTAGCCAGAATGTTTCCGGATAACACAGATACGCAGTATTTT
CDR3 protein: CASSLGLARMFPDNTDTQYF

J gene: TRBJ2-3
D gene: TRBD2
V gene: TRBV6-2/TRBV6-3
clone size: NA
CDR3 DNA: TGTGCCAGCAGTTCGACTAGCGGGAGGGCCCCAGATACGCAGTATTTT
CDR3 protein: CASSSTSGRAPDTQYF

J gene: TRBJ2-1
D gene: TRBD2
V gene: TRBV5-1
clone size: few
CDR3 DNA: TGCGCCAGCAGCTTGGGTTCTAGCGGGAGGTACAATGAGCAGTTCTTC
CDR3 protein: CASSLGSSGRYNEQFF

J gene: TRBJ2-1
D gene: NA
V gene: TRBV14
clone size: NA
CDR3 DNA: TGTGCCAGCAGCGGCAAACAGACCTACAATGAGCAGTTCTTC
CDR3 protein: CASSGKQTYNEQFF

J gene: TRBJ2-1
D gene: TRBD2
V gene: TRBV15
clone size: NA
CDR3 DNA: TGTGCCACCAGCAGTACCGGACTAGCGGAATACAATGAGCAGTTCTTC
CDR3 protein: CATSSTGLAEYNEQFF

J gene: TRBJ1-5
D gene: TRBD1
V gene: TRBV18
clone size: few
CDR3 DNA: TGTGCCAGCTCACCACCCGGGACAGGGGGCGTTAGCAATCAGCCCCAGCATTTT
CDR3 protein: CASSPPGTGGVSNQPQHF

J gene: TRBJ2-3
D gene: NA
V gene: TRBV29-1
clone size: many
CDR3 DNA: TGCAGCGTGGAGGAGGGTAGCACAGATACGCAGTATTTT
CDR3 protein: CSVEEGSTDTQYF

J gene: TRBJ1-5
D gene: NA
V gene: TRBV19
clone size: few
CDR3 DNA: TGTGCCAGTAGACCAACCAGCATTTGGCACACGAGAAATCAGCCCCAGCATTTT
CDR3 protein: CASRPTSIWHTRNQPQHF

J gene: TRBJ2-5
D gene: NA
V gene: TRBV20-1
clone size: many
CDR3 DNA: TGCAGTGCTAGTGGACAAGAGACCCAGTACTTC
CDR3 protein: CSASGQETQYF

J gene: TRBJ2-2
D gene: NA
V gene: TRBV5-6
clone size: few
CDR3 DNA: TGTGCCAGCAGCTTGGGTAGTTTTGGGGAGCTGTTTTTT
CDR3 protein: CASSLGSFGELFF

J gene: TRBJ1-4
D gene: NA
V gene: TRBV7-2
clone size: many
CDR3 DNA: TGTGCCAGCAGCTACAGTGGGGGCGCAAATGAAAAACTGTTTTTT
CDR3 protein: CASSYSGGANEKLFF

J gene: TRBJ2-5
D gene: NA
V gene: TRBV3-1
clone size: many
CDR3 DNA: TGTGCCAGCAGCCAAGGCGGCATTCAGGGAGAGACCCAGTACTTC
CDR3 protein: CASSQGGIQGETQYF

J gene: TRBJ2-3
D gene: TRBD2
V gene: TRBV20-1
clone size: few
CDR3 DNA: TGCAGTGCTAGAGAGATGACTAGCCGAATAAGCACAGATACGCAGTATTTT
CDR3 protein: CSAREMTSRISTDTQYF

J gene: TRBJ1-4
D gene: NA
V gene: TRBV28
clone size: NA
CDR3 DNA: TGTGCCAGCAGTTTTGAGGCAGCCACTAATGAAAAACTGTTTTTT
CDR3 protein: CASSFEAATNEKLFF

J gene: TRBJ1-1
D gene: NA
V gene: TRBV5-1
clone size: many
CDR3 DNA: TGCGCCAGCGGTAACAGGGAGAACACTGAAGCTTTCTTT
CDR3 protein: CASGNRENTEAFF

J gene: TRBJ2-3
D gene: NA
V gene: TRBV20-1
clone size: NA
CDR3 DNA: TGCAGTGCTTTGTATGGGAGACTAAGCACAGATACGCAGTATTTT
CDR3 protein: CSALYGRLSTDTQYF

J gene: TRBJ1-1
D gene: TRBD1
V gene: TRBV5-4
clone size: NA
CDR3 DNA: TGTGCCAGCAGCCGGCCTTCAGGGGGGGACACTGAAGCTTTCTTT
CDR3 protein: CASSRPSGGDTEAFF

J gene: TRBJ1-1
D gene: NA
V gene: TRBV29-1
clone size: few
CDR3 DNA: TGCAGCGTTGGTAAGGGGGAAGCTTTCTTT
CDR3 protein: CSVGKGEAFF

J gene: TRBJ1-6
D gene: NA
V gene: TRBV2
clone size: few
CDR3 DNA: TGTGCCAGCAGTGCCCGGGGACGCCTCCACTTT
CDR3 protein: CASSARGRLHF

J gene: TRBJ1-2
D gene: TRBD1
V gene: TRBV19
clone size: NA
CDR3 DNA: TGTGCCAGTAGTCCTACGGTCGACAGGGTAGGTGGCTACACCTTC
CDR3 protein: CASSPTVDRVGGYTF

J gene: TRBJ2-7
D gene: TRBD2
V gene: TRBV19
clone size: few
CDR3 DNA: TGTGCCAGTAAAGCGAGCGGGAGGGCCGACGAGCAGTACTTC
CDR3 protein: CASKASGRADEQYF